Described below is a single T cell receptor (beta chain) sequence and its context. Its specific antigen is unknown. It has no much larger one-base neighbor in the sample; base qualities were not kept. Interpreted using the paper, the time point label stands for: baseline before first vaccination. Samples from vaccinated people were obtained from the UK trials COV001 and COV002, which included a single-blind randomized controlled phase 2/3 trial of AZD1222 (ChAdOx1 nCoV-19) in healthy adults. For TCRbeta chain sequencing, PBMC samples were collected from trial participants at day 0 and at day 28 after the second dose. This sample was included in a study of T cell responses to AZD1222 COVID-19 vaccine (dated by TCRdb to the early 2020s). About the study as a whole: AZD1222 recipients given second doses at about 4 weeks or at about 12 weeks were pooled, since spike-specific TCR depth and breadth were not found to differ between the two schedules. A total of under 250 trial participants underwent TCR sequencing, of whom about 200 had received two doses of AZD1222 and roughly 26 had received two doses of the MenACWY control vaccine. Enrollment into the trials was organized by age into subgroups of 18-55, 56-69 and 70-plus years, and those subgroups contained approximately 150, 30 and 60 TCR-sequenced participants, respectively.

The CDR3 regions of human TCRbeta chains were subjected to immunosequencing. In the source study's methods: Repertoire TCRs were matched against a reference library of SARS-CoV-2-specific TCRs generated with the MIRA antigen-specificity platform. Breadth was defined as the fraction of unique TCRs that were SARS-CoV-2-associated. Depth was defined as the fraction of total T cells that were SARS-CoV-2-associated. Using the MIRA data, each spike-specific TCR was mapped to the spike region that the TCR reacts to and placed in a CD4 or CD8 class. Log10-transformed breadth and depth values were compared by one-way ANOVA with Sidak's multiple comparisons tests. The clones in this table, taken by TCRdb from immuneACCESS, are in-frame only. Not every clone is retained; where verified, under half of the shortfall comes from an unresolved V gene, and the cause of the rest is unknown. For V, J and clone size, that table is used; D and trimming come from the DNA. This sample has some 120,000 clones in its table, and about 90% of those were observed once. The ten largest clones represent 1.3% to 1.5% of the sample.

What the research found in general, with its limitations: Nearly half of unique spike-specific TCRs reportedly recognized epitopes outside regions mutated in the B.1.351 and B.1.1.7 variants. After two AZD1222 doses, spike-specific TCR breadth and depth were significantly higher than at day 0 and than in MenACWY recipients. Vaccine-associated CD4 TCRs spanned the whole spike protein, with dominant responses in regions 160-218 and 743-854. In the small 56-69-year group, the increase in depth fell short of significance, most likely because of low power. Because no day 14 peak-response samples were available, the repertoires could be characterized only after the peak T cell response. Conclusions about previously exposed vaccinees were limited because only a handful of AZD1222 recipients were SARS-CoV-2 seropositive at baseline. Participants were mostly white British, with more females than males. The authors suggested clonal diversity may have been underestimated.

The receptor comes from an adult in good health. The sequences come from peripheral blood, collected on day 0 of AZD1222 vaccination.

The CDR3 here reads CASSPSGGRAGYGYTF. The nucleotides read TGTGCCAGCTCACCCTCCGGGGGCAGGGCGGGGTATGGCTACACCTTC. This chain is built from TRBV18 and TRBJ1-2, and TRBD1 may be the D gene, going by 6 matching bases. The CDR3, cysteine through phenylalanine, is 16 amino acids long. The CDR3 DNA has 48 bases and is translated from base 1. The germline V gene gives CDR1 as KGHSH and CDR2 as LQKENI. Trimming takes 3 bases from V and 5 bases from J, and the germline ends sit 19 bases apart. The full variable domain, with segments outside the CDR3 supplied by the reference TRBV18 and TRBJ1-2 proteins, appears as NAGVMQNPRHLVRRRGQEARLRCSPMKGHSHVYWYRQLPEEGLKFMVYLQKENIIDESGMPKERFSAEFPKEGPSILRIQQVVRGDSAAYFCASSPSGGRAGYGYTFGSGTRLTVV.